These 2 T cell receptor beta chains originate from one sample sequenced in a study of blood T cell repertoires in COVID-19. TCRdb keeps only in-frame clones here, not all; method: immunoSEQ multiplex PCR. This table has about 210,000 clones, roughly four fifths appearing once. Source material: peripheral blood. The receptors originated from a woman aged 40 to 49 with acute or convalescent COVID-19.

This chain joins TRBV20-1 and TRBJ2-7; a weak D match, TRBD1 (5 bases). The CDR3 contains 15 residues. Germline loops: CDR1 DFQATT, CDR2 SNEGSKA (reference sequence). V was pared by 3 bases and J by 2 bases, with 17 bases between. CDR3 amino acids: CSASPNQGNTYEQYF. In DNA form, the CDR3 reads TGCAGTGCTAGTCCCAACCAGGGTAACACCTACGAGCAGTACTTC.

The rearrangement uses TRBV29-1 and TRBJ2-7; 8 bases match TRBD2. From germline, CDR1 is SQVTM and CDR2 ANQGSEA. V was pared by 8 bases and J by 9 bases, with 15 bases of the junction left unmatched. This CDR3 has 13 residues. The CDR3 DNA is TGCAGCCTCAAGTCCCGCGGGAGGTTTGGGCAGTACTTC. Its protein product is CSLKSRGRFGQYF.